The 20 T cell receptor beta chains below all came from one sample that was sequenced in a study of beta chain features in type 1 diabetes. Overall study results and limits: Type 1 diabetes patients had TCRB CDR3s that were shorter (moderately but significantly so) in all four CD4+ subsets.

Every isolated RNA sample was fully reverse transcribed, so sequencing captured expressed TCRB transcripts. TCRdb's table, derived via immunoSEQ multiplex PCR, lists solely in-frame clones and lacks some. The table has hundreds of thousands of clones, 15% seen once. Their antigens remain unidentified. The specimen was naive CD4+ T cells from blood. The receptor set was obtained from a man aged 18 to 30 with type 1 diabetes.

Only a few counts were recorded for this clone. The CDR3, as DNA: TGTGCCATCAGTGAGTTAGCGGCGTACACTGAAGCTTTCTTT. It translates to CAISELAAYTEAFF. The gene calls are TRBV10-3 and TRBJ1-1; no clear D. CDR1 ENHRY and CDR2 SYGVKD come from the germline V gene. The CDR3 has 14 amino acids. The ends were cut back, 1 base at V and 3 bases at J, with 9 bases in the middle.

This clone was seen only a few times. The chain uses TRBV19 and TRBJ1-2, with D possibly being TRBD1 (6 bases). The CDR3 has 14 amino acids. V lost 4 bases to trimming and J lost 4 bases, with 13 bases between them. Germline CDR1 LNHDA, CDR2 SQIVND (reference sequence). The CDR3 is CASSTGTYLYGYTF. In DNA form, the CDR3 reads TGTGCCAGTAGTACCGGGACATACCTCTATGGCTACACCTTC.

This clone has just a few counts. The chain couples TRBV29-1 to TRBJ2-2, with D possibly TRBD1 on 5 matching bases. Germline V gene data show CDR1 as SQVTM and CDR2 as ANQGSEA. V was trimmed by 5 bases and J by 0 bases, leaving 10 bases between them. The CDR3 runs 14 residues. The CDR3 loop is CSVSRQTNTGELFF. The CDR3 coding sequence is TGCAGCGTTTCCAGACAGACGAACACCGGGGAGCTGTTTTTT.

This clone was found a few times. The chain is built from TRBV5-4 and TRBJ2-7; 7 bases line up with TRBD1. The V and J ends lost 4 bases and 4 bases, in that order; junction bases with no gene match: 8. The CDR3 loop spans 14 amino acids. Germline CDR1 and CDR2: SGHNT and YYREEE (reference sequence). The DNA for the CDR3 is TGTGCCAGCAGCACGAAGACAGGGCGGTACGAGCAGTACTTC. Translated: CASSTKTGRYEQYF.

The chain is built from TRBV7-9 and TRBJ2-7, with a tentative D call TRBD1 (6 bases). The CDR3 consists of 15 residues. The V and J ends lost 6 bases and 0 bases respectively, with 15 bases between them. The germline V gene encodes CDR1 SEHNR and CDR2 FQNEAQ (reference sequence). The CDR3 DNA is TGTGCCAGCAGTTTGACCCGGGACACCTCCTACGAGCAGTACTTC. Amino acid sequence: CASSLTRDTSYEQYF.

The CDR3 loop reads CASSEGQGAGKLFF. In nucleotides, the CDR3 is TGTGCCAGCTCAGAAGGACAGGGGGCAGGAAAACTGTTTTTT. The chain uses TRBV18 and TRBJ1-4, with 11 bases identical to TRBD1. The CDR3 covers 14 residues. Trimming cost V 5 bases and J 10 bases; bases outside gene matches: 6. Germline assignment: CDR1 KGHSH and CDR2 LQKENI.

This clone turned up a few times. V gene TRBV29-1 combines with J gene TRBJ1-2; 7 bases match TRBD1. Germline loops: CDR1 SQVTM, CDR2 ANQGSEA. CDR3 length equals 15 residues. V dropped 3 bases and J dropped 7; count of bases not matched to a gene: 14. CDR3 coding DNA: TGCAGCGTTGATCTCCCAGTTGAGGGGGCGGGTGGCTACACCTTC. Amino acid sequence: CSVDLPVEGAGGYTF.

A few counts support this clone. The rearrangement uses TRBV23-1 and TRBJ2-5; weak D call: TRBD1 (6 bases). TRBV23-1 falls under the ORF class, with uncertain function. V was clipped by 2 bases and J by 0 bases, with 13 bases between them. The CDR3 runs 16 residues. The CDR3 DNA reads TGCGCCAGCAGTCAAACAGGGTGGAGATACCAAGAGACCCAGTACTTC. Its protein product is CASSQTGWRYQETQYF.

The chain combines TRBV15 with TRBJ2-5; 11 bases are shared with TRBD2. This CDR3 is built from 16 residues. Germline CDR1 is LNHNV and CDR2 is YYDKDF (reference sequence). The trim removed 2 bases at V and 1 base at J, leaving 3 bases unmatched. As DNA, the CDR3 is TGTGCCACCAGCAGAAGACTAGCGGGGTCCCAAGAGACCCAGTACTTC. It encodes CATSRRLAGSQETQYF.

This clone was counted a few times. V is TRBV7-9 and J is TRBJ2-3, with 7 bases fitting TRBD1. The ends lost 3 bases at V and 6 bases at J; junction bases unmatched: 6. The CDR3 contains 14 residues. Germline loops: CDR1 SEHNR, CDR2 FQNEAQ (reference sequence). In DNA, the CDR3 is TGTGCCAGCAGCTTTAGGGGACAGTGGGATACGCAGTATTTT. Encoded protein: CASSFRGQWDTQYF.

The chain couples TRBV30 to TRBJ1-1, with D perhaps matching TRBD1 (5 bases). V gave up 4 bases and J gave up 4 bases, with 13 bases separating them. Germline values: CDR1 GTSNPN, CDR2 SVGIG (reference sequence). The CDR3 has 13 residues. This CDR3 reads CAWTGHPLTEAFF. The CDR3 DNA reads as TGTGCCTGGACAGGACACCCTCTCACTGAAGCTTTCTTT.

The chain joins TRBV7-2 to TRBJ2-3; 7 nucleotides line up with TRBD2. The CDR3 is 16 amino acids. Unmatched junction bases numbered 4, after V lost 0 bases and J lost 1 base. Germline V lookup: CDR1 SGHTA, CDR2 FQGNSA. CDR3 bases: TGTGCCAGCAGCTTAGCAGGAGCGGGACGCACAGATACGCAGTATTTT. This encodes CASSLAGAGRTDTQYF.

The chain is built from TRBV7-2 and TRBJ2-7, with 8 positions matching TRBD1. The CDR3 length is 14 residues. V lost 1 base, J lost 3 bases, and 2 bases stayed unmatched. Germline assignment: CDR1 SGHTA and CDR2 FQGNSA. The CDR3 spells CASSLDRGYYEQYF. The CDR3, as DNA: TGTGCCAGCAGCTTAGACAGGGGGTACTACGAGCAGTACTTC.

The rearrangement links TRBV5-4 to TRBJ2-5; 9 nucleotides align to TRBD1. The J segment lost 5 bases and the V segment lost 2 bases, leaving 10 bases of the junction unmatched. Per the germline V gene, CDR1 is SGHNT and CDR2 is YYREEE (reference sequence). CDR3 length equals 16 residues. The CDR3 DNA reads TGTGCCAGCAGCTTTGGACCCGTGACAGGGGGGGAGACCCAGTACTTC. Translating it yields CASSFGPVTGGETQYF.

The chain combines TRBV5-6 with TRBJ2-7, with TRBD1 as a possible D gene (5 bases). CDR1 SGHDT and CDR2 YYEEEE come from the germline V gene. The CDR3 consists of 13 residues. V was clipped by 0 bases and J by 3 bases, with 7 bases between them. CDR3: CASSLDRIYEQYF. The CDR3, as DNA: TGTGCCAGCAGCTTGGACAGGATCTACGAGCAGTACTTC.

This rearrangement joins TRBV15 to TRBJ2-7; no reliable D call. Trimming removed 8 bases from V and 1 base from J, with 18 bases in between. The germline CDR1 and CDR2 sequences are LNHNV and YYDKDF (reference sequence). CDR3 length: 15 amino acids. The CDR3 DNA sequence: TGTGCCACCTCCCGGCAGGTAGGTACTTCCTACGAGCAGTACTTC. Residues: CATSRQVGTSYEQYF.

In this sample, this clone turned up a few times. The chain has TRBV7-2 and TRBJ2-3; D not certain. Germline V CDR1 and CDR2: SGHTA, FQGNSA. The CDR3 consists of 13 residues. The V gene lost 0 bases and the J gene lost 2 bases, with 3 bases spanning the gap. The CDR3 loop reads CASSLAYTDTQYF. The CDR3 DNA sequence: TGTGCCAGCAGCTTAGCCTACACAGATACGCAGTATTTT.

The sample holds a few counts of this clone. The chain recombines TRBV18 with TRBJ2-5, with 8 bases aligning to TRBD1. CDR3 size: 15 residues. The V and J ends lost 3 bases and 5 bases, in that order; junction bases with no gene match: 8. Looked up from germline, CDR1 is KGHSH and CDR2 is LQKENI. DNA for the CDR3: TGTGCCAGCTCACCCGGGACAGGACCGCGGGAGACCCAGTACTTC. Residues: CASSPGTGPRETQYF.

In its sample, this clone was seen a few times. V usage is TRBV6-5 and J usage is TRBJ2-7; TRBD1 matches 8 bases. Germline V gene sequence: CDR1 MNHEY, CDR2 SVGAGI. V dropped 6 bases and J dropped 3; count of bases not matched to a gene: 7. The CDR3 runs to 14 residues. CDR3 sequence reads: CASSSGQGIYEQYF. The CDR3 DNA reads TGTGCCAGCAGCTCCGGACAGGGTATCTACGAGCAGTACTTC.

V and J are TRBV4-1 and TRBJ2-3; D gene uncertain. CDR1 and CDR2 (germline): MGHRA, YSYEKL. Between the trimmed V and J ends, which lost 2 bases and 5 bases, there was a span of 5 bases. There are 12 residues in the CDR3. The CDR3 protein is CASSQPGDTQYF. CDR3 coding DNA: TGCGCCAGCAGCCAACCGGGAGATACGCAGTATTTT.